The 16 T cell receptor beta chains below were found in one sample sequenced in a study of spatial heterogeneity in lung cancer. TCRdb re-called the 5' RACE reads with MiXCR, one entry per CDR3 protein. The data contain about 26,000 distinct CDR3 sequences, 10% to 15% of them singletons. Sample time point: sample taken at primary tumor resection. Tumor, nontumor lung or frozen PBMC supplied whole RNA, sequenced without sorting. The sample was PBMCs, taken at surgery. These receptors originate from a female donor with early-stage non-small cell lung cancer.

This clonotype was counted a few times. V is TRBV29-1 and J is TRBJ2-1; D ambiguous. CDR1 and CDR2 (germline): SQVTM, ANQGSEA. The length of the CDR3 is 10 residues. V lost 4 bases, J lost 7 bases, and 5 bases lay in between. The CDR3 region is CSVGGNEQFF. In DNA form, the CDR3 reads TGCAGCGTTGGAGGTAATGAGCAGTTCTTC.

This clonotype was seen at least ten times. The V gene is TRBV19, the J gene TRBJ1-2; a possible D gene is TRBD1 (5 bases). The V gene lost 7 bases and the J gene lost 4 bases, with 13 bases spanning the gap. Germline V gene lookup returns CDR1 LNHDA and CDR2 SQIVND (reference sequence). The length of the CDR3 is 13 residues. CDR3 coding DNA: TGTGCCAGTACCCCAGGGATGGGCTATGGCTACACCTTC. Translating it yields CASTPGMGYGYTF. The complete variable domain, with remaining parts taken from reference TRBV19 and TRBJ1-2, reads DGGITQSPKYLFRKEGQNVTLSCEQNLNHDAMYWYRQDPGQGLRLIYYSQIVNDFQKGDIAEGYSVSREKKESFPLTVTSAQKNPTAFYLCASTPGMGYGYTFGSGTRLTVV.

The rearrangement uses TRBV18 and TRBJ1-1, with 9 nucleotides matching TRBD1. The CDR3 extends over 15 amino acids. The V and J ends lost 4 bases and 6 bases, in that order; junction bases with no gene match: 9. Per the germline V gene, CDR1 is KGHSH and CDR2 is LQKENI. The CDR3 region is CASSRDREGWSEAFF. In nucleotides, the CDR3 is TGTGCCAGCTCACGGGACAGGGAAGGGTGGTCTGAAGCTTTCTTT.

At least ten counts were recorded for this clonotype. The CDR3 DNA is TGCAGCGTTGAAGATCCCGGCGGACAGATGAACTATGGCTACACCTTC. Translating it yields CSVEDPGGQMNYGYTF. The chain carries TRBV29-1 and TRBJ1-2; possibly TRBD1 for D (6 bases). This CDR3 is 16 amino acids long. The germline gives CDR1 SQVTM, CDR2 ANQGSEA. Trimming left V 0 bases short and J 2 bases short, with 16 bases between. The full variable domain, completed using reference TRBV29-1 and TRBJ1-2, is SAVISQKPSRDICQRGTSLTIQCQVDSQVTMMFWYRQQPGQSLTLIATANQGSEATYESGFVIDKFPISRPNLTFSTLTVSNMSPEDSSIYLCSVEDPGGQMNYGYTFGSGTRLTVV.

This clonotype was seen more than once but under ten times. The chain has TRBV27 and TRBJ1-6; perhaps TRBD1 as D (6 bases). CDR1 and CDR2 from the germline V gene are MNHEY and SMNVEV (reference sequence). Deletions cut 8 bases from V and 4 bases from J, with 15 bases between. CDR3 length: 15 amino acids. The DNA of the CDR3 is TGTGCCAGCCGATACAGGGTTGAATATAATTCACCCCTCCACTTT. It encodes CASRYRVEYNSPLHF.

The table lists this clonotype with many counts. The chain links TRBV6-2 or TRBV6-3 to TRBJ1-2, with D maybe TRBD1 (6 bases). Trimming took 9 bases from V and 1 from J, leaving 15 bases between them. Germline V lookup: CDR1 MNHEY, CDR2 SVGEGT. The CDR3 loop spans 14 amino acids. CDR3 nucleotide sequence: TGTGCCAGTCACGCGGACAGACTTAACTATGGCTACACCTTC. Protein: CASHADRLNYGYTF.

This chain links TRBV28 with TRBJ2-7; a weak D match, TRBD2 (6 bases). V lost 6 bases and J 3 bases, leaving 24 bases between the germline ends. Per the germline V gene, CDR1 is MDHEN and CDR2 is SYDVKM. The CDR3 spans 17 residues. The CDR3 protein is CASSLFPTSSSLYEQYF. DNA of the CDR3: TGTGCCAGCAGCCTATTCCCCACTAGCTCGTCCCTCTACGAGCAGTACTTC.

This clonotype occurred a few times. This chain joins TRBV6-5 and TRBJ1-5, with D possibly matching TRBD1 (6 bases). The germline V gene has CDR1 MNHEY and CDR2 SVGAGI. The CDR3 runs to 13 residues. Deletions cut 6 bases from V and 6 bases from J, with 12 bases between. In DNA form, the CDR3 reads TGTGCCAGCAGCCTCGAACAGGGTCAGCCCCAGCATTTT. This gives the protein CASSLEQGQPQHF.

This clonotype was detected many times. The chain is built from TRBV18 and TRBJ2-7; the match to TRBD1 covers 11 bases. With V trimmed by 6 bases and J by 7 bases, 5 bases remained unmatched. Germline assignment: CDR1 KGHSH and CDR2 LQKENI. The CDR3 extends over 13 amino acids. CDR3 nucleotide sequence: TGTGCCAGCTCGCCGGGACAGGGGGGTGAGCAGTACGTC. Amino acids: CASSPGQGGEQYV.

This clonotype was seen repeatedly, ten times or more. V usage is TRBV9 and J usage is TRBJ2-3; 7 nucleotides match TRBD2. The CDR3 has 16 residues. With 0 bases clipped from V and 3 bases from J, the junction kept 7 bases outside the gene matches. Germline CDR1 and CDR2: SGDLS and YYNGEE. In DNA form, the CDR3 reads TGTGCCAGCAGCGTAGGGCCGGGAGGAGGGACAGATACGCAGTATTTT. It yields the protein CASSVGPGGGTDTQYF.

In its sample, this clonotype was seen a few times. V gene TRBV24-1 combines with J gene TRBJ2-1, with D perhaps matching TRBD1 (6 bases). Germline assignment: CDR1 KGHDR and CDR2 SFDVKD. Trimming removed 4 bases from V and 3 bases from J, with 6 bases in between. This CDR3 has 13 amino acids. The DNA for the CDR3 is TGTGCCACCAGTGAACAGGGCTACAATGAGCAGTTCTTC. It encodes CATSEQGYNEQFF.

This clonotype has a handful of counts. The gene calls are TRBV4-3 and TRBJ1-5, with a tentative D call TRBD1 (6 bases). V was shortened by 0 bases and J by 9 bases, with 15 bases between the two germline ends. Germline V gives CDR1 LGHNA, CDR2 YSLEER. The CDR3 extends over 15 amino acids. The CDR3 DNA sequence: TGCGCCAGCAGCCAAGACAGGGGACCGGGACCGCCCCAGCATTTT. Residues: CASSQDRGPGPPQHF.

In this sample, this clonotype turned up many times. The chain combines TRBV2 with TRBJ1-4; D not resolved. Per the germline V gene, CDR1 is SNHLY and CDR2 is FYNNEI. There are 14 residues in the CDR3. Between the trimmed V and J ends, which lost 8 bases and 2 bases, there was a span of 12 bases. The CDR3 protein is CASRKGGTNEKLFF. CDR3 bases: TGTGCCAGCCGGAAAGGAGGGACTAATGAAAAACTGTTTTTT.

This clonotype was counted many times. A read error may account for a junction end that differs from germline. The V and J genes are TRBV7-9 and TRBJ1-3; D call uncertain. Per the germline V gene, CDR1 is SEHNR and CDR2 is FQNEAQ (reference sequence). The CDR3 contains 18 residues. The CDR3 nucleotides are TGTGCCAGCAGCTTAGGGCTGGGGAACATGGACTCTGAAAACACCATATATTTT. Translation gives CASSLGLGNMDSENTIYF.

This clonotype was seen many times. V is TRBV5-1 and J is TRBJ2-3; tentative D call: TRBD2 (6 bases). The germline V gene has CDR1 SGHRS and CDR2 YFSETQ. The V end was cut by 5 bases, the J end by 2 bases, with 15 bases between. The CDR3 runs to 15 residues. The CDR3 loop reads CASRLRTTSTDTQYF. In DNA, the CDR3 is TGCGCCAGCAGACTCCGGACTACCTCCACAGATACGCAGTATTTT. The complete variable domain, with remaining parts taken from reference TRBV5-1 and TRBJ2-3, reads KAGVTQTPRYLIKTRGQQVTLSCSPISGHRSVSWYQQTPGQGLQFLFEYFSETQRNKGNFPGRFSGRQFSNSRSEMNVSTLELGDSALYLCASRLRTTSTDTQYFGPGTRLTVL.

This clonotype was counted a few times. This chain links TRBV28 with TRBJ1-2; 8 positions match TRBD1. The CDR3 contains 13 residues. Germline CDR1 MDHEN, CDR2 SYDVKM. V was pared by 6 bases and J by 4 bases, with 4 bases of the junction left unmatched. CDR3 bases: TGTGCCAGCAGGACAGGGGTTGGCTATGGCTACACCTTC. Translation: CASRTGVGYGYTF.